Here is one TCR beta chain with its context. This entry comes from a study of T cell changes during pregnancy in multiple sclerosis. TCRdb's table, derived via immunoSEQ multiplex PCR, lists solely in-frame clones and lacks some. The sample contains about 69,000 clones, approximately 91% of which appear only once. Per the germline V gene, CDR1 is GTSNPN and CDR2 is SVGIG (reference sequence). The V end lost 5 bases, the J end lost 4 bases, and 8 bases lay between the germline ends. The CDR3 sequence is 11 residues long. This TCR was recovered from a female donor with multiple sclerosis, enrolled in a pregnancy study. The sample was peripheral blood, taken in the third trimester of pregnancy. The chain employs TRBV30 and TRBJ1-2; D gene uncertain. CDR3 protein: CAWAHGYGYTF. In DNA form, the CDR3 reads TGTGCCTGGGCCCACGGCTATGGCTACACCTTC.